This T cell receptor (beta chain) was sequenced during a study of spatial heterogeneity in lung cancer. Across the study: Sequencing covered available follow-up PBMC samples collected a median of about two years after resection.

Germline loops: CDR1 LGHDT, CDR2 YNNKEL (reference sequence). Losses at the gene ends were 1 base for V and 5 bases for J; bases not matched to a gene: 11. The CDR3 runs 17 residues. TCRdb re-called the 5' RACE reads through MiXCR, storing one row per CDR3 protein. The data hold about 16,000 distinct CDR3 sequences, with roughly 6.3% observed a single time. Time point noted: blood at routine non-recurrence follow-up after resection. Many counts were recorded for this clonotype. The specimen was PBMCs, collected at follow-up. V is TRBV3-1 and J is TRBJ2-1; 7 bases map to TRBD2. This TCR was recovered from a male donor with early-stage non-small cell lung cancer. The CDR3 DNA sequence: TGTGCCAGCAGCCAAGTCGTAGGCAAGCGGGGACACAATGAGCAGTTCTTC. Translation: CASSQVVGKRGHNEQFF.